This section outlines one TCR beta chain sequence together with its context. Its specificity is unknown. These data are taken from a study of response to subunit inactivated influenza vaccine. Study conclusions and caveats: The study's authors posited that every seasonal influenza vaccination enlists few new T cells.

Each CDR3 protein is one row after TCRdb ran MiXCR on the RT-PCR reads. Found here are about 520,000 distinct CDR3 sequences, about 25% of them singletons; the top ten hold approximately 1.9%. The sequencing used CD4+ T cells sorted from PBMCs, collected 5 to 6 days after vaccination. The TCR was taken from a man aged 50-60 years who received an inactivated influenza vaccine.

The CDR3 spells CASSRDRLGTQYF. CDR3 coding DNA: TGTGCCAGCAGCCGGGACCGCCTAGGGACCCAGTACTTC. This rearrangement joins TRBV4-2 to TRBJ2-5; perhaps D is TRBD1 or TRBD2 (5 bases each). Germline-derived CDR1 and CDR2 are LGHNA and YNFKEQ. The CDR3 is 13 residues long. Trimming took 4 bases from V and 7 from J, leaving 13 bases between them.